This T cell receptor (beta chain) comes out of a study of metastatic and nonmetastatic thyroid tumors. Study-wide context: Comparison of repertoires was carried out across blood and tumor or nodule tissue from malignant and benign thyroid patients.

With regard to this clone: The target antigen is unknown.

Source study methods: Between-group CDR3 differences, defined by clinicopathological status, yielded a distant-metastasis classifier for papillary thyroid cancer. TCRdb reanalyzed the PCR reads with MiXCR. The V and J calls and clone size are TCRdb's, not the authors'. Among about 16,000 clones listed, around 13% were seen once. The CDR3 is made up of 13 amino acids. Trimming cost V 0 bases and J 9 bases, with 12 bases left between them. Per the germline V gene, CDR1 is DFQATT and CDR2 is SNEGSKA (reference sequence). Notes on the study in general: A significant increase in TCR beta diversity was reportedly seen in malignant thyroid tumors relative to benign nodules, in blood and tumor.

No treatment of any kind had been given to any patient before thyroid surgery. This clonotype was obtained from a female donor with papillary thyroid cancer or a benign thyroid nodule (not recorded which). Some clones in this sample may be carry-over from other donors' samples. Sample: blood. The chain employs TRBV20-1 and TRBJ2-1; D uncertain. In DNA, the CDR3 is TGCAGTGCTAGAGATCAGGCAGATGGTGAGCAGTTCTTC. This gives the protein CSARDQADGEQFF.